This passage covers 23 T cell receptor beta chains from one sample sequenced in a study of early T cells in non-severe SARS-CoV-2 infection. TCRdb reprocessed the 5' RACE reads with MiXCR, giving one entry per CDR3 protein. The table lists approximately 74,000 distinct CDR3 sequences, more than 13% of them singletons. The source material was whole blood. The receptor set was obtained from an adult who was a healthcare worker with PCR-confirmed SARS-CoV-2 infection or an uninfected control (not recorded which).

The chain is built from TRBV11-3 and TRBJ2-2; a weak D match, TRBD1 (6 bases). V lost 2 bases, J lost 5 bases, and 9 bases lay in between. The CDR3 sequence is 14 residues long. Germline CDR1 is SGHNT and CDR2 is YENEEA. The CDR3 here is CASSLQGPTGELFF. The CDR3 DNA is TGTGCCAGCAGCTTACAGGGGCCAACCGGGGAGCTGTTTTTT.

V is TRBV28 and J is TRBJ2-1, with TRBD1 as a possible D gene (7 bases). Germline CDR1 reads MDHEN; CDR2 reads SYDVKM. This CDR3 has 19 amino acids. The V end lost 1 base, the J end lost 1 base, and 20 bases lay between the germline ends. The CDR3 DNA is TGTGCCAGCAGTTTATCCGGGGGCCACACGGGACAGTCCTACAATGAGCAGTTCTTC. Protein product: CASSLSGGHTGQSYNEQFF.

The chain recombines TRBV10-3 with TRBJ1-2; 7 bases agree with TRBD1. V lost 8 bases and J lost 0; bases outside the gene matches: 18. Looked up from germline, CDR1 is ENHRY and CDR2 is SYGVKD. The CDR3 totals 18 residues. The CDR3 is CAIRDRTKGEKANYGYTF. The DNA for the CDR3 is TGTGCCATCCGGGACAGAACTAAAGGTGAAAAAGCTAACTATGGCTACACCTTC.

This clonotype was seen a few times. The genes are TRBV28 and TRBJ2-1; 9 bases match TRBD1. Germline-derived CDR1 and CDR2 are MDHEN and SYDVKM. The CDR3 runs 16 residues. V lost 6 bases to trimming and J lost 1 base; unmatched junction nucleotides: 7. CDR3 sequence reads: CASSPNRGPSYNEQFF. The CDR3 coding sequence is TGTGCCAGCAGCCCAAACAGGGGGCCGTCCTACAATGAGCAGTTCTTC.

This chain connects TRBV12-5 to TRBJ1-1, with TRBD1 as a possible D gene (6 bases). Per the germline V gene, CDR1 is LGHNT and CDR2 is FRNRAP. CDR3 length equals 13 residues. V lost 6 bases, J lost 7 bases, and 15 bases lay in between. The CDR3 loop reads CASGLRGIGEAFF. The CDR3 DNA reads TGTGCTAGTGGGCTCAGGGGTATCGGTGAAGCTTTCTTT.

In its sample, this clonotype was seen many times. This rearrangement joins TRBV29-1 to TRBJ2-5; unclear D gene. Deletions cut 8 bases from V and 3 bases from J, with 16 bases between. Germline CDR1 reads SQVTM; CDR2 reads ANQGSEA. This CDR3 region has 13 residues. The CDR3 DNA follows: TGCAGCCTAAAAGGGTCGCCTAAAGAGACCCAGTACTTC. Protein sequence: CSLKGSPKETQYF.

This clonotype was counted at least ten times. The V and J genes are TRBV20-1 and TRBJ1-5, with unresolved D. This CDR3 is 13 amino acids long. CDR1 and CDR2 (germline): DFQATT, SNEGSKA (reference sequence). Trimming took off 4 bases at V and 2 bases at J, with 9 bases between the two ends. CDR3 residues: CSATETGNQPQHF. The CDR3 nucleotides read TGCAGTGCTACCGAGACGGGCAATCAGCCCCAGCATTTT.

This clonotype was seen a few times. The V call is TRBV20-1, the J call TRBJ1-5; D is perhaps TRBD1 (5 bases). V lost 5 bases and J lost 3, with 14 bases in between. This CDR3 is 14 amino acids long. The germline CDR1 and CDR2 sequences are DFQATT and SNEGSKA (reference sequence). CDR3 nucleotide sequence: TGCAGTGCTGCGACTGGGACCCTCAATCAGCCCCAGCATTTT. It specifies CSAATGTLNQPQHF.

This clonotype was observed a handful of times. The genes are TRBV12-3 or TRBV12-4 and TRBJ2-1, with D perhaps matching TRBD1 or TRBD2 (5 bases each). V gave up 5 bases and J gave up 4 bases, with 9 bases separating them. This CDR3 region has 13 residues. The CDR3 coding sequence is TGTGCCAGCAGTCCTGGGACGTACAATGAGCAGTTCTTC. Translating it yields CASSPGTYNEQFF.

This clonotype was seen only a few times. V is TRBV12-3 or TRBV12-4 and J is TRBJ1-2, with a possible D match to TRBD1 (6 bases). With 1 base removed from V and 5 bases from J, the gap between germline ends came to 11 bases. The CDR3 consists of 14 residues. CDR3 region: CASSLETGVYGYTF. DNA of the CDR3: TGTGCCAGCAGTTTAGAGACAGGAGTGTATGGCTACACCTTC.

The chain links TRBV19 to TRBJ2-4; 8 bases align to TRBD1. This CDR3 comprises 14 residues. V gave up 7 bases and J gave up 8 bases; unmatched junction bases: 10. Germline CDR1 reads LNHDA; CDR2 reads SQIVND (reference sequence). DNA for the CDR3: TGTGCCAGTAATCCAGGGGGCTTTGCGGACATTCAGTACTTC. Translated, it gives CASNPGGFADIQYF.

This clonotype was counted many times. CDR3 sequence: CATLSRETTEAFF. Here the CDR3 DNA reads TGTGCCACCTTGAGCAGGGAGACGACTGAAGCTTTCTTT. The chain recombines TRBV10-3 with TRBJ1-1, with a possible D match to TRBD1 (5 bases). CDR1 ENHRY and CDR2 SYGVKD come from the germline V gene. V gave up 10 bases and J gave up 5 bases, with 17 bases separating them. This CDR3 region has 13 residues.

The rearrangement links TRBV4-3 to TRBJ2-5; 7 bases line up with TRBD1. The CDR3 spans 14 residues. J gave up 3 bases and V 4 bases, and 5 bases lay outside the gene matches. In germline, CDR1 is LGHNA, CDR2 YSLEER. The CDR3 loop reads CASSRNTGEETQYF. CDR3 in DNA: TGCGCCAGCAGCCGAAACACAGGGGAAGAGACCCAGTACTTC.

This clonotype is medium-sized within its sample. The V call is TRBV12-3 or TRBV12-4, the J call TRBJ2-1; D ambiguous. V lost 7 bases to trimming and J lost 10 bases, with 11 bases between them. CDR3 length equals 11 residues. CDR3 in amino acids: CASTLVGEQFF. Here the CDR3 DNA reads TGTGCCAGCACCCTGGTCGGCGAGCAGTTCTTC.

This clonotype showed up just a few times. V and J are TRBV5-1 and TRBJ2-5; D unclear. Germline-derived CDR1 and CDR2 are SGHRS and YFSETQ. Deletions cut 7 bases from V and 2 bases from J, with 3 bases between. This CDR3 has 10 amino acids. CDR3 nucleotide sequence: TGCGCCAGCGGGCAAGAGACCCAGTACTTC. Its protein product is CASGQETQYF.

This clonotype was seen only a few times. DNA of the CDR3: TGCGCCAGCAGCTTGGCCGGGGGGCAAACGGAAGAGCAGTACTTC. As protein: CASSLAGGQTEEQYF. This sequence joins TRBV5-1 and TRBJ2-7; TRBD2 is a possible D gene (7 bases). Between the trimmed V and J ends, which lost 0 bases and 7 bases, there was a span of 17 bases. The germline CDR1 and CDR2 sequences are SGHRS and YFSETQ. This CDR3 comprises 15 residues.

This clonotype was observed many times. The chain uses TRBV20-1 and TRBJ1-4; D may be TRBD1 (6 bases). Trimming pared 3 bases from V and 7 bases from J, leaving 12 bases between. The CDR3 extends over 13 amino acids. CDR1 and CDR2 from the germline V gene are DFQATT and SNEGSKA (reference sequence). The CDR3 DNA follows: TGCAGTGCTAGCCAGGGGAGGTCTGAAAAACTGTTTTTT. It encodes CSASQGRSEKLFF.

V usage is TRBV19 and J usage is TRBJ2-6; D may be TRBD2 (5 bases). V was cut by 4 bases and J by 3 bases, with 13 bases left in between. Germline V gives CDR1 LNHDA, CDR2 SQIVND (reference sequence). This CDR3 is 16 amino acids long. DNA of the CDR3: TGTGCCAGTAGTACCCCCCATCGGGGTGGGGCCAACGTCCTGACTTTC. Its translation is CASSTPHRGGANVLTF.

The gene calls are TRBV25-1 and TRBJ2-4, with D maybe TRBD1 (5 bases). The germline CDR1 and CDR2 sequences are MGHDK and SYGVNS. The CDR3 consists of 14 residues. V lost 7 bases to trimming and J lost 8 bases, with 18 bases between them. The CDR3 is CASKMWGNDDIQYF. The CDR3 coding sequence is TGTGCCAGCAAGATGTGGGGCAATGATGACATTCAGTACTTC.

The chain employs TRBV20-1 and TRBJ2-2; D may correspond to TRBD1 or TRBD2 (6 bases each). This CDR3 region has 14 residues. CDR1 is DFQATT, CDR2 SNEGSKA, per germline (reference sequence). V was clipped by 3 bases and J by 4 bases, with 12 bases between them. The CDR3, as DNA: TGCAGTGCTAGTCCGGGGGCCGGCACCGGGGAGCTGTTTTTT. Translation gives CSASPGAGTGELFF.

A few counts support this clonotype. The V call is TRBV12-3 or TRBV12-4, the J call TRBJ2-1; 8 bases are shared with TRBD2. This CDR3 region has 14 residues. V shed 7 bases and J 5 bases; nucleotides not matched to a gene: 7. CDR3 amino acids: CASISGTRNNEQFF. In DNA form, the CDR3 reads TGTGCCAGCATCTCCGGGACTAGGAACAATGAGCAGTTCTTC.

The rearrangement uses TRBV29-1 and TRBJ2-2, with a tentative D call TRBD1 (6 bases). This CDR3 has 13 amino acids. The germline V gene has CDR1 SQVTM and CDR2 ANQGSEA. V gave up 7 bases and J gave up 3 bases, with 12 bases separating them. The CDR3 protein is CSARTADTGELFF. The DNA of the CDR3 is TGCAGCGCTAGGACAGCTGACACCGGGGAGCTGTTTTTT.

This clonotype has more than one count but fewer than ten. The CDR3 coding sequence is TGTGCCAGCAGGTCTACTAGCGGGGTATACAATGAGCAGTTCTTC. It is translated as CASRSTSGVYNEQFF. This chain connects TRBV7-2 to TRBJ2-1, with TRBD2 matching over 10 bases. This CDR3 contains 15 residues. Germline CDR1 SGHTA, CDR2 FQGNSA. J was trimmed by 4 bases and V by 6 bases; bases with no gene match: 6.